Shown below are 8 T cell receptor beta chains from a single sample sequenced in a study of blood T cell repertoires in COVID-19. Produced via immunoSEQ multiplex PCR; TCRdb's table is partial and in-frame only. The sample lists 200,000 to 250,000 clones, about 82% seen once, with around 12% in the top ten. Source material: peripheral blood. The source of these receptors is a man older than 75 with acute or convalescent COVID-19.

CDR3 in amino acids: CASSTLAGGSSYNEQFF. In DNA, the CDR3 is TGTGCCAGCAGCACACTAGCGGGGGGGAGCTCCTACAATGAGCAGTTCTTC. The chain recombines TRBV6-2 or TRBV6-3 with TRBJ2-1, with 13 bases matching TRBD2. Unmatched junction bases numbered 5, after V lost 6 bases and J lost 0 bases. Germline lookup yields CDR1 MNHEY and CDR2 SVGEGT. The CDR3 consists of 17 residues.

This clone has only one observation. The chain uses TRBV27 and TRBJ1-6, with D possibly being TRBD1 (6 bases). The germline CDR1 and CDR2 sequences are MNHEY and SMNVEV (reference sequence). This CDR3 has 16 residues. V was cut by 8 bases and J by 6 bases, with 20 bases left in between. The CDR3 DNA reads TGTGCCAGCGGACCCCGGCGGGGGGGGCTTAATTCACCCCTCCACTTT. Translating it yields CASGPRRGGLNSPLHF.

V is TRBV14 and J is TRBJ1-5; TRBD1 is a possible D gene (6 bases). CDR1 and CDR2 (germline): SGHDN, FVKESK. The V end lost 0 bases, the J end lost 5 bases, and 20 bases lay between the germline ends. This CDR3 is 18 amino acids long. As DNA, the CDR3 is TGTGCCAGCAGCCAAGATCGGGCGATCAGGGGCTCAGATCAGCCCCAGCATTTT. As protein: CASSQDRAIRGSDQPQHF.

This clone turned up a few times. J is TRBJ1-1 and V is TRBV19, with 10 nucleotides matching TRBD1. The CDR3 covers 15 residues. CDR1 and CDR2 (germline): LNHDA, SQIVND (reference sequence). Unmatched junction bases numbered 10, after V lost 6 bases and J lost 6 bases. DNA for the CDR3: TGTGCCAGTAGCCTGCGACAGGGGGCGTTATCTGAAGCTTTCTTT. This gives the protein CASSLRQGALSEAFF.

This clone was recorded a few times. V and J are TRBV28 and TRBJ2-7, with unresolved D. Trimming cost V 2 bases and J 3 bases, with 8 bases left between them. CDR3 length: 13 amino acids. Germline V lookup: CDR1 MDHEN, CDR2 SYDVKM. This CDR3 is CASSLPPLYEQYF. The DNA of the CDR3 is TGTGCCAGCAGTTTACCCCCCCTCTACGAGCAGTACTTC.

V is TRBV18 and J is TRBJ2-1; TRBD1 might be the D (6 bases). V was pared by 0 bases and J by 3 bases, with 15 bases between. From germline, CDR1 is KGHSH and CDR2 LQKENI. The CDR3 runs to 17 residues. CDR3 nucleotides: TGTGCCAGCTCACCACCCCTAGGGGGATCACACTACAATGAGCAGTTCTTC. Protein product: CASSPPLGGSHYNEQFF.

The V call is TRBV13, the J call TRBJ2-5; 8 nucleotides align to TRBD2. Germline CDR1 reads PRHDT; CDR2 reads FYEKMQ (reference sequence). The CDR3 sequence is 16 residues long. With V trimmed by 5 bases and J by 1 base, 9 bases remained unmatched. The CDR3 DNA sequence: TGTGCCAGCAGCCCCGAAGGCCTAGCGGGCCAAGAGACCCAGTACTTC. This sequence encodes CASSPEGLAGQETQYF.

The V and J genes are TRBV6-5 and TRBJ2-4; possibly TRBD1 for D (6 bases). The CDR3 is 14 amino acids. Germline CDR1 MNHEY, CDR2 SVGAGI. Trimming shortened V by 6 bases and J by 7 bases, and 16 bases separated the two germline ends. Here the CDR3 DNA reads TGTGCCAGCAGCACACAGGGAGATTCTAACATTCAGTACTTC. Translating it yields CASSTQGDSNIQYF.